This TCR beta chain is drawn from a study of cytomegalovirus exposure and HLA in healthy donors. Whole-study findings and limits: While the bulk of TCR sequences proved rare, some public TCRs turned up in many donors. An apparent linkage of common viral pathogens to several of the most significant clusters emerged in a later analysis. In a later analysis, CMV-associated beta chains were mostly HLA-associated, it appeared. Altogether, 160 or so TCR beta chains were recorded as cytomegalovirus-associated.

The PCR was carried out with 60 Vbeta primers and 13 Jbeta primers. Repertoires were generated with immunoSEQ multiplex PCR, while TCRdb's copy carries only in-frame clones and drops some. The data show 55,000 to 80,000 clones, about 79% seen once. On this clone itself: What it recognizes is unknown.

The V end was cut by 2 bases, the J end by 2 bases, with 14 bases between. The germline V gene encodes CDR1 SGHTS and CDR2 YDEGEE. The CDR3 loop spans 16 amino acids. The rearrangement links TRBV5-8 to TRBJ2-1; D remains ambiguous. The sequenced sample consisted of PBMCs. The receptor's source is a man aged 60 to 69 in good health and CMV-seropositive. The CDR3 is CASSLGRVATYNEQFF. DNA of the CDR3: TGTGCCAGCAGCTTAGGTCGGGTAGCAACCTACAATGAGCAGTTCTTC.